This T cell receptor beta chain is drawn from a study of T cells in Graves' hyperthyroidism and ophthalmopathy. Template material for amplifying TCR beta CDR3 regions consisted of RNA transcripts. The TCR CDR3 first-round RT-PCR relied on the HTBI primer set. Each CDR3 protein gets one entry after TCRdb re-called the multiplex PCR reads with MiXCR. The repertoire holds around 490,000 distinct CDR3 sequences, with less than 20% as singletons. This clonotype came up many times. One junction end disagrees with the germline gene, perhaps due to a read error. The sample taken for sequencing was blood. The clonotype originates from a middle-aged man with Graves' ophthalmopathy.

In DNA, the CDR3 is TGTGCCAGCAGCTTAGGACAGATTCAAGAGACCCAGTACTTC. This gives the protein CASSLGQIQETQYF. The chain uses TRBV5-1 and TRBJ2-5, with D maybe TRBD1 (6 bases). The CDR3 is 14 amino acids. Germline V lookup: CDR1 SGHRS, CDR2 YFSETQ.